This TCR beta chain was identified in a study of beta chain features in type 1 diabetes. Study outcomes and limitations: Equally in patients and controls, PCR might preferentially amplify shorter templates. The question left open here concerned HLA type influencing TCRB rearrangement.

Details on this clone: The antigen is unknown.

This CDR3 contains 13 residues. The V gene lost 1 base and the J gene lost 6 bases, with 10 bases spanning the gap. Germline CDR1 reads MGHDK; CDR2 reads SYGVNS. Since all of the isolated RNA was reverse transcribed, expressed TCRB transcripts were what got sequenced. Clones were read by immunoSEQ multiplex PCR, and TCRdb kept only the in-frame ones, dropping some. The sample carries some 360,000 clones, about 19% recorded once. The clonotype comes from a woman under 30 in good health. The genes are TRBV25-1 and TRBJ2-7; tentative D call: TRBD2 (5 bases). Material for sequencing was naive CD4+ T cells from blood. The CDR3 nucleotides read TGTGCCAGCAGTGAATTCTCTAGCCGCGAGCAGTACTTC. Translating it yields CASSEFSSREQYF.